This TCR beta chain originates from a study of blood T cell repertoires in COVID-19. Background on the study: The United States, Italy and Spain were the sources of the acute and convalescent COVID-19 samples. Nucleic acid was either cDNA or gDNA, and it came from T cells, B-cell-depleted T cells, or PBMCs.

Per the study methods: Researchers report that nucleated cell counts were estimated from reference gene primer amplification. This table comes from immunoSEQ multiplex PCR, and its TCRdb copy is limited to in-frame clones, with some not included. That table gives V, J and clone size, and the DNA gave D and trimming. The repertoire holds over 350,000 clones, with 75% to 90% as singletons. CDR3 length: 13 amino acids. In germline, CDR1 is LNHDA, CDR2 SQIVND (reference sequence). Germline trimming cut 5 bases from V and 7 bases from J; bases unmatched to any gene: 5. This sequence was found in a woman aged 25 to 45 with active or convalescent COVID-19. Sequencing used peripheral blood. The chain combines TRBV19 with TRBJ1-5; 7 bases agree with TRBD1. In DNA form, the CDR3 reads TGTGCCAGTAGTGTGGACAGGCCGCAGCCCCAGCATTTT. This encodes CASSVDRPQPQHF. Full variable domain (remainder filled in from reference TRBV19 and TRBJ1-5): DGGITQSPKYLFRKEGQNVTLSCEQNLNHDAMYWYRQDPGQGLRLIYYSQIVNDFQKGDIAEGYSVSREKKESFPLTVTSAQKNPTAFYLCASSVDRPQPQHFGDGTRLSIL.